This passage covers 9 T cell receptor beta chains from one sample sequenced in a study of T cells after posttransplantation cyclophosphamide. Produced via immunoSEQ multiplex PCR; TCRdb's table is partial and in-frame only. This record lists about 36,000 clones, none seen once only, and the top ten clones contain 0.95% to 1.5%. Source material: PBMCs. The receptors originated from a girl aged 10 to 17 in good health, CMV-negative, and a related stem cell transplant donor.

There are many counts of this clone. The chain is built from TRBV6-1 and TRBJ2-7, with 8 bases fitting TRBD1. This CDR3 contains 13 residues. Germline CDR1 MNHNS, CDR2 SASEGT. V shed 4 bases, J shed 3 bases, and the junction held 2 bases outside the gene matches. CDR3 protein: CASSAGTGYEQYF. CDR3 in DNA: TGTGCCAGCAGTGCCGGGACAGGCTACGAGCAGTACTTC.

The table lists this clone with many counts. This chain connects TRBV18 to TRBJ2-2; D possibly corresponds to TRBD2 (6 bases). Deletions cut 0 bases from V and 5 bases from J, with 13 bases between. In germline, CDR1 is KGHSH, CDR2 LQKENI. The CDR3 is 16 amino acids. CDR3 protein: CASSPPGLRGTGELFF. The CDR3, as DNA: TGTGCCAGCTCACCACCGGGACTCCGGGGGACCGGGGAGCTGTTTTTT.

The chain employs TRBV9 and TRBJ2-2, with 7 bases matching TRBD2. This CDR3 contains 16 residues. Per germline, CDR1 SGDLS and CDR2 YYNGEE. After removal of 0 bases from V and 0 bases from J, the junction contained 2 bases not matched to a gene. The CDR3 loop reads CASSVGLAANTGELFF. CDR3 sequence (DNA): TGTGCCAGCAGCGTAGGGCTAGCGGCGAACACCGGGGAGCTGTTTTTT.

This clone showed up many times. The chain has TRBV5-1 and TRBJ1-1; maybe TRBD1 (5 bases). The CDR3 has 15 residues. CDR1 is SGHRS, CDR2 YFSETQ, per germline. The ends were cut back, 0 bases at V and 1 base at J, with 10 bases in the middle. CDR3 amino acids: CASSLEAGPNTEAFF. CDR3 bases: TGCGCCAGCAGCTTGGAGGCAGGGCCGAACACTGAAGCTTTCTTT.

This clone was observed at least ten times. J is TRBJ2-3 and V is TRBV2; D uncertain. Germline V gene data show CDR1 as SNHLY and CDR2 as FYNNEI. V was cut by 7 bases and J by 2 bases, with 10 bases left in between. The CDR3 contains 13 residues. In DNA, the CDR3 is TGTGCCAGCAACCCTCCCTACACAGATACGCAGTATTTT. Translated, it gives CASNPPYTDTQYF.

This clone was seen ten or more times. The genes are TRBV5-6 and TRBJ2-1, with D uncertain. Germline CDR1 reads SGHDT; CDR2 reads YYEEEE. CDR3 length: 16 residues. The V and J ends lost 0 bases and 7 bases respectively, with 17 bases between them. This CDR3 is CASSLAAPPTRNEQFF. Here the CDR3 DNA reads TGTGCCAGCAGCTTGGCCGCTCCTCCCACGCGTAATGAGCAGTTCTTC. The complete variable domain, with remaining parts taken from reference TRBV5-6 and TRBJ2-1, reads DAGVTQSPTHLIKTRGQQVTLRCSPKSGHDTVSWYQQALGQGPQFIFQYYEEEERQRGNFPDRFSGHQFPNYSSELNVNALLLGDSALYLCASSLAAPPTRNEQFFGPGTRLTVL.

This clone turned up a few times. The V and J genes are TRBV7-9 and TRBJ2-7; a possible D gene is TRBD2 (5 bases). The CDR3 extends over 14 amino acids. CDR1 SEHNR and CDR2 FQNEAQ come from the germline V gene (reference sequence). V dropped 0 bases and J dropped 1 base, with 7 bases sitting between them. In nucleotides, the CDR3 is TGTGCCAGCAGCTTAGCACAGCGGTCCTACGAGCAGTACTTC. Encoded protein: CASSLAQRSYEQYF.

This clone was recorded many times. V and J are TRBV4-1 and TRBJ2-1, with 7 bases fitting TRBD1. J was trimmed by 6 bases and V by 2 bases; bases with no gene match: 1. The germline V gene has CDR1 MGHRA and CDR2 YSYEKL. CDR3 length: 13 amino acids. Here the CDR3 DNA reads TGCGCCAGCAGCCAACGACAGGGCAATGAGCAGTTCTTC. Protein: CASSQRQGNEQFF.

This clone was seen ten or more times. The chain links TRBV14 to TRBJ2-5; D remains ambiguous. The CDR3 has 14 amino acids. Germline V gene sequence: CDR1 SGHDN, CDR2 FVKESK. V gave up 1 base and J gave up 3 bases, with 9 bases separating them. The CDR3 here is CASSQVSLEETQYF. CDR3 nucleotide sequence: TGTGCCAGCAGCCAAGTATCCCTAGAAGAGACCCAGTACTTC.